The T cell receptor beta chain under discussion was sequenced for a study of cytomegalovirus exposure and HLA in healthy donors. This clone was observed a handful of times. It was with 60 Vbeta and 13 Jbeta primers that the PCR ran. Produced via immunoSEQ multiplex PCR; TCRdb's table is partial and in-frame only. This repertoire shows roughly 100,000 clones, 75% to 85% found once; its top ten account for 1.5% to 2%. V was clipped by 7 bases and J by 8 bases, with 17 bases between them. The germline V gene encodes CDR1 MDHEN and CDR2 SYDVKM. The CDR3 length is 13 residues. The sequenced material came from PBMCs. The clonotype originates from a man aged 50 or older in good health and CMV-seronegative. The chain carries TRBV28 and TRBJ1-2, with a tentative D call TRBD1 (5 bases). DNA for the CDR3: TGTGCCAGCAACAGGACCCCGGTGAGGGGCTACACCTTC. The encoded protein is CASNRTPVRGYTF.